A selection of T cell receptor beta chains follows, all from one sample in a study of blood T cell repertoires in COVID-19. Only in-frame clones appear in the TCRdb table, and some are missing; sequencing was by immunoSEQ multiplex PCR. The sample records under 250,000 clones, about 90% being singletons. The sequencing sample was made of PBMCs or T cells enriched from blood (not recorded which). The receptors shown here come from a man in his thirties or forties who had recovered from COVID-19. CDR3s include the opening cysteine and the closing phenylalanine or tryptophan. A D gene is named only where the DNA matches it firmly. Rows give clone size only sometimes, using once, few, many, or a class for an expanded clone.

D	V	J	size	DNA	CDR3
NA	TRBV27	TRBJ2-2	NA	TGTGCCAGCACCCTTGGGGGCGCATCCGGGGAGCTGTTTTTT	CASTLGGASGELFF
NA	TRBV7-2	TRBJ1-1	NA	TGTGCCACCTCCTACAGAGCCTTGAACACTGAAGCTTTCTTT	CATSYRALNTEAFF
NA	TRBV12-3/TRBV12-4	TRBJ1-2	NA	TGTGCCAGCAGTTTTGGTGTGAGCTATGGCTACACCTTC	CASSFGVSYGYTF
NA	TRBV18	TRBJ1-6	NA	TGTGCCAGCTCAACTACAGACAGTTTGGGTTCACCCCTCCACTTT	CASSTTDSLGSPLHF
TRBD1	TRBV11-2	TRBJ2-7	NA	TGTGCCAGCAGTCAGGGGGCTTCCTACGAGCAGTACTTC	CASSQGASYEQYF
TRBD1	TRBV5-4	TRBJ1-6	NA	TGTGCCAGCAGCTTATTGAGACAGGGGGGATCACCCCTCCACTTT	CASSLLRQGGSPLHF
NA	TRBV6-1	TRBJ1-2	NA	TGTGCCAGCAGTGAAGAACAGATTACTAACTATGGCTACACCTTC	CASSEEQITNYGYTF
NA	TRBV12-3/TRBV12-4	TRBJ1-6	NA	TGTGCCAGCAGTTTTTCCGAGGATTCACCCCTCCACTTT	CASSFSEDSPLHF
NA	TRBV29-1	TRBJ2-7	NA	TGCAGCGTTGTGTTGGGGCCTAGGGGCACCTACGAGCAGTACTTC	CSVVLGPRGTYEQYF
NA	TRBV28	TRBJ1-2	NA	TGTGCCAGCAGTTTTTCGGCTAACTATGGCTACACCTTC	CASSFSANYGYTF
TRBD2	TRBV19	TRBJ2-7	NA	TGTGCCAGTAGTATGGGACTAGCGGTCTCCTACGAGCAGTACTTC	CASSMGLAVSYEQYF
TRBD1	TRBV18	TRBJ1-1	once	TGTGCCAGCTCACCCGACAGGGTAACTGAAGCTTTCTTT	CASSPDRVTEAFF
NA	TRBV29-1	TRBJ2-7	NA	TGCAGCGGGGGAGTGACTGACTACGAGCAGTACTTC	CSGGVTDYEQYF
TRBD1	TRBV5-1	TRBJ1-6	NA	TGCGCCAGCAGCGCGCCGACAGGGTCGTCAAATTCACCCCTCCACTTT	CASSAPTGSSNSPLHF
TRBD2	TRBV28	TRBJ2-3	NA	TGTGCCAGCAGTTATTCTCCGGGACTAGGGTCCGATACGCAGTATTTT	CASSYSPGLGSDTQYF